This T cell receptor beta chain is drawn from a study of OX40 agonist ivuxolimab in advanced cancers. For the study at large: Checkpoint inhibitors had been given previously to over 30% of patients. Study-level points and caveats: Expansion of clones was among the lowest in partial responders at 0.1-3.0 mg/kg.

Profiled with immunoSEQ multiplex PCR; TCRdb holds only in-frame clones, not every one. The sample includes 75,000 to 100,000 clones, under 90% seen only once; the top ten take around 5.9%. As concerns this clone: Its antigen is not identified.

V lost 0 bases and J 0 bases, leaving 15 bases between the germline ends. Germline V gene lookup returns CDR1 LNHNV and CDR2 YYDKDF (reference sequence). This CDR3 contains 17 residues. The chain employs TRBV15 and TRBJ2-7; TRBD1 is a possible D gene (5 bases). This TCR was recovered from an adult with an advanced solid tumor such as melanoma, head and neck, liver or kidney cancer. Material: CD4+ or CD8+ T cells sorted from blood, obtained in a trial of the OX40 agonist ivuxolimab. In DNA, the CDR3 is TGTGCCACCAGCAGAGATGTACAGGCCCTCTTCTCCTACGAGCAGTACTTC. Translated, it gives CATSRDVQALFSYEQYF. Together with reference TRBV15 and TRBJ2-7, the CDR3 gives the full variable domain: DAMVIQNPRYQVTQFGKPVTLSCSQTLNHNVMYWYQQKSSQAPKLLFHYYDKDFNNEADTPDNFQSRRPNTSFCFLDIRSPGLGDTAMYLCATSRDVQALFSYEQYFGPGTRLTVT.